Following are 3 T cell receptor beta chains from one sample sequenced in a study of blood T cell repertoires in COVID-19 (dated by TCRdb to 2019 to 2021). Receptor libraries were prepared by the immunoSEQ multiplex PCR assay. TCRdb stores this immuneACCESS table with in-frame sequences only. Part of the clones is absent; in the studies checked, under half of the shortfall reflects unresolved V genes, and no reason is known for the rest. The sample table records roughly 52,000 clones; 85% to 90% of these occur just once. The ten largest clones capture under 8.5% of the sample. Sequenced material: peripheral blood. These receptors were obtained from a man aged 60 to 69 with active COVID-19.

The chain recombines TRBV13 with TRBJ2-3, with D perhaps TRBD2 (6 bases). Germline loops: CDR1 PRHDT, CDR2 FYEKMQ (reference sequence). The V and J ends lost 5 bases and 2 bases respectively, with 17 bases between them. This CDR3 has 16 amino acids. CDR3 amino acids: CASSPPRERITDTQYF. CDR3 bases: TGTGCCAGCAGCCCCCCCCGGGAGCGGATCACAGATACGCAGTATTTT.

This chain uses TRBV28 with TRBJ1-2, with D hard to call. The germline V gene has CDR1 MDHEN and CDR2 SYDVKM. Trimming stripped 6 bases from V and 4 bases from J, with 6 bases between. This CDR3 is 11 amino acids long. The CDR3 loop reads CASSSRYGYTF. DNA for the CDR3: TGTGCCAGCAGCTCCCGCTATGGCTACACCTTC.

The rearrangement joins TRBV7-7 to TRBJ2-5; 8 positions agree with TRBD1. The CDR3 contains 13 residues. V was clipped by 4 bases and J by 4 bases; unmatched bases: 2. The germline V gene encodes CDR1 SSHAT and CDR2 FNYEAQ (reference sequence). The CDR3 nucleotides are TGTGCCAGCAGCTCAACAGGGGGAGAGACCCAGTACTTC. It is translated as CASSSTGGETQYF.